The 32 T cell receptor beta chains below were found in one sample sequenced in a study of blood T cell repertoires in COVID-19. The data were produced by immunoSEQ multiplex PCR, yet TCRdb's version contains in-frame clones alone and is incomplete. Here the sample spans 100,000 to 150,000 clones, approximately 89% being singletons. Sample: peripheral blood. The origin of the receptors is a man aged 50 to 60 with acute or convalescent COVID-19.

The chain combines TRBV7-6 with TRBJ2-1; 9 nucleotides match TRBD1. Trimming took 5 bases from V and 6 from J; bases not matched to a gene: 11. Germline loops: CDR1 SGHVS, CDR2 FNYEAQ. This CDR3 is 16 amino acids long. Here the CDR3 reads CASSLLRGQGFNEQFF. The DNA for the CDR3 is TGTGCCAGCAGCCTCCTGAGGGGACAGGGTTTCAATGAGCAGTTCTTC. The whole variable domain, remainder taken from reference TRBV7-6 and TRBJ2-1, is GAGVSQSPRYKVTKRGQDVALRCDPISGHVSLYWYRQALGQGPEFLTYFNYEAQQDKSGLPNDRFSAERPEGSISTLTIQRTEQRDSAMYRCASSLLRGQGFNEQFFGPGTRLTVL.

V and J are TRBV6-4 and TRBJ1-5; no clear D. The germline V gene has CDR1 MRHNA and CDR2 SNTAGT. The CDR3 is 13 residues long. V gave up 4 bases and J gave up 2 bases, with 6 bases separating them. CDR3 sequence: CASSAEGNQPQHF. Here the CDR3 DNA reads TGTGCCAGCAGTGCAGAGGGCAATCAGCCCCAGCATTTT.

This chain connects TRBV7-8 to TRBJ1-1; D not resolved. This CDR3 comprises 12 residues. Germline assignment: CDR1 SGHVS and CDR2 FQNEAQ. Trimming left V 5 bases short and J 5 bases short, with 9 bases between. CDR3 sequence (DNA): TGTGCCAGCAGCCACGGGGAGACTGAAGCTTTCTTT. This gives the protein CASSHGETEAFF.

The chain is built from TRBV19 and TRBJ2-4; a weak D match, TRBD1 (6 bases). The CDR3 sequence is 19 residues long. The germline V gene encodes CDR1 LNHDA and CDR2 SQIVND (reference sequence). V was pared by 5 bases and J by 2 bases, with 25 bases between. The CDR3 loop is CASSPRPGQGMATKNIQYF. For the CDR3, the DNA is TGTGCCAGTAGTCCGCGTCCGGGGCAGGGGATGGCGACCAAAAACATTCAGTACTTC.

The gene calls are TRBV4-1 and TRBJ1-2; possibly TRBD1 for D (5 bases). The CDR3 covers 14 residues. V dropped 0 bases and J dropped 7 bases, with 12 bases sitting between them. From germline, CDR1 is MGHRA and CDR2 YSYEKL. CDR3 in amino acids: CASSQESGARGYTF. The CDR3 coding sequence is TGCGCCAGCAGCCAAGAAAGTGGGGCCCGTGGCTACACCTTC.

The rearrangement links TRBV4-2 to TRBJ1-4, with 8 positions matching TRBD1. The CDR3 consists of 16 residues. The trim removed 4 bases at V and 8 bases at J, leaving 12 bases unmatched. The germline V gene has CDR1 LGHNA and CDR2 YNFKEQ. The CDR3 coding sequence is TGTGCCAGCAGCCCTTCTAAACAGGGGGTTGGGGAAAAACTGTTTTTT. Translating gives CASSPSKQGVGEKLFF.

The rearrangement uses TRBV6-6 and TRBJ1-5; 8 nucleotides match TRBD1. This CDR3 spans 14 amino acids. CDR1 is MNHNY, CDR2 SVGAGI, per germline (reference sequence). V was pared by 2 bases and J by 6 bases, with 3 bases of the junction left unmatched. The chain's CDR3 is CASSYTGGSQPQHF. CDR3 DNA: TGTGCCAGCAGTTACACAGGGGGAAGTCAGCCCCAGCATTTT.

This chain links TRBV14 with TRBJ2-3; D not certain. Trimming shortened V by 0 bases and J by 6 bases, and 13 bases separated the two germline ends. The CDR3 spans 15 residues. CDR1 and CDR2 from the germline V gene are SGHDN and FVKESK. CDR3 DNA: TGTGCCAGCAGCCAAGATCTGACGGGTTTCGATACGCAGTATTTT. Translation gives CASSQDLTGFDTQYF.

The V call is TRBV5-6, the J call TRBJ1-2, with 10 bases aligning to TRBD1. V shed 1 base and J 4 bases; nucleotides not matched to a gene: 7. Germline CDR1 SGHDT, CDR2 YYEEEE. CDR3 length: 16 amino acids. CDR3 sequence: CASSLTPGQGSYGYTF. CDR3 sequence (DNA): TGTGCCAGCAGCTTGACCCCGGGACAGGGGAGCTATGGCTACACCTTC. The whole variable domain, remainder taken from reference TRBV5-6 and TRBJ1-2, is DAGVTQSPTHLIKTRGQQVTLRCSPKSGHDTVSWYQQALGQGPQFIFQYYEEEERQRGNFPDRFSGHQFPNYSSELNVNALLLGDSALYLCASSLTPGQGSYGYTFGSGTRLTVV.

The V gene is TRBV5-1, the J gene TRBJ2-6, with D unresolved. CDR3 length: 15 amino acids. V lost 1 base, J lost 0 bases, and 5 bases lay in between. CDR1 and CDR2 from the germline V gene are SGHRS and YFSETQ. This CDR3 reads CASSLPVSGANVLTF. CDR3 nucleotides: TGCGCCAGCAGCTTGCCGGTCTCTGGGGCCAACGTCCTGACTTTC.

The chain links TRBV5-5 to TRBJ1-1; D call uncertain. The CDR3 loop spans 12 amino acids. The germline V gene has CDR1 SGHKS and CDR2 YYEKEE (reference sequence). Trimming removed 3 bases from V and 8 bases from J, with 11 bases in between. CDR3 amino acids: CASSSLGLEAFF. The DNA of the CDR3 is TGTGCCAGCAGCTCCCTTGGGCTGGAAGCTTTCTTT.

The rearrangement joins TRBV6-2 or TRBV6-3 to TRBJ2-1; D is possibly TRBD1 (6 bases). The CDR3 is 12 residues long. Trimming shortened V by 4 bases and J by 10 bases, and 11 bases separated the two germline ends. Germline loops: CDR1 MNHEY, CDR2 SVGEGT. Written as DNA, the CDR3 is TGTGCCAGCAGTTCACAGGGAGAAGAGCAGTTCTTC. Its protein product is CASSSQGEEQFF.

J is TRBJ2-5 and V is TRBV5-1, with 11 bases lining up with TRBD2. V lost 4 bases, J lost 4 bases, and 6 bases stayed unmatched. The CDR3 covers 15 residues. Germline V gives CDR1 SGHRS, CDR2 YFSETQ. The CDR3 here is CASSTTLAGGETQYF. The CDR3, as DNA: TGCGCCAGCAGCACCACCCTAGCGGGGGGAGAGACCCAGTACTTC.

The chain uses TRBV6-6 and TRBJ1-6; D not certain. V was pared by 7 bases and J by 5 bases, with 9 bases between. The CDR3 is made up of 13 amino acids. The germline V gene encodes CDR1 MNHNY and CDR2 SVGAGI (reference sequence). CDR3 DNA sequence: TGTGCCAGCACCAGAAGCGATAATTCACCCCTCCACTTT. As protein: CASTRSDNSPLHF.

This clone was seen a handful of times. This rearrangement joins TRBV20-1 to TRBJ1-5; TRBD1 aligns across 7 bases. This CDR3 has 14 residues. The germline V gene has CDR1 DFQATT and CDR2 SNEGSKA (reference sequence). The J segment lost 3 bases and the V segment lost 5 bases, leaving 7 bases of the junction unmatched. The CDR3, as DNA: TGCAGTGCTCGTGGGGACAGACACAATCAGCCCCAGCATTTT. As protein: CSARGDRHNQPQHF.

CDR3: CASRWDRAAGELFF. The CDR3 DNA sequence: TGTGCCAGTAGGTGGGACAGGGCGGCCGGGGAGCTGTTTTTT. J is TRBJ2-2 and V is TRBV19; 9 nucleotides match TRBD1. Unmatched junction bases numbered 5, after V lost 6 bases and J lost 6 bases. The CDR3 contains 14 residues. In germline, CDR1 is LNHDA, CDR2 SQIVND (reference sequence).

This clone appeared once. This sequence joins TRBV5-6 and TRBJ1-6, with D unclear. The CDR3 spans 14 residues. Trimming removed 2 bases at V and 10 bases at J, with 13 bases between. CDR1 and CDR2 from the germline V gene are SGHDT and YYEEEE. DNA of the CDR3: TGTGCCAGCAGCTTCGGGAAGGGTGGATCACCCCTCCACTTT. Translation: CASSFGKGGSPLHF.

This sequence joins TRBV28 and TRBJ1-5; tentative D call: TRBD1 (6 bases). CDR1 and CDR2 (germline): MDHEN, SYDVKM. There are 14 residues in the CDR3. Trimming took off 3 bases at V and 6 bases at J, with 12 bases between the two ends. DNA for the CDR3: TGTGCCAGCAGTTTCCAGGGGTACACTCAGCCCCAGCATTTT. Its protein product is CASSFQGYTQPQHF.

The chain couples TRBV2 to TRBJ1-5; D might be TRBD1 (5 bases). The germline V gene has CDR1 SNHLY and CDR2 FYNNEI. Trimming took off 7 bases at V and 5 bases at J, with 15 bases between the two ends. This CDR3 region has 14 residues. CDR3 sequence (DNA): TGTGCCAGCAAATTGACAGAAACCCATCAGCCCCAGCATTTT. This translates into CASKLTETHQPQHF. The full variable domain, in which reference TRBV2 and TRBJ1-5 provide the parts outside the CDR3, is EPEVTQTPSHQVTQMGQEVILRCVPISNHLYFYWYRQILGQKVEFLVSFYNNEISEKSEIFDDQFSVERPDGSNFTLKIRSTKLEDSAMYFCASKLTETHQPQHFGDGTRLSIL.

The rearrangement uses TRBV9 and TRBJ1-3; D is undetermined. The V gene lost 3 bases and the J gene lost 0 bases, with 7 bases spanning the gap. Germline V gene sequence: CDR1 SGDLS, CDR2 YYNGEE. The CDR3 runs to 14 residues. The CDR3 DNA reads TGTGCCAGCAGCGCCAGTCACTCTGGAAACACCATATATTTT. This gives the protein CASSASHSGNTIYF.

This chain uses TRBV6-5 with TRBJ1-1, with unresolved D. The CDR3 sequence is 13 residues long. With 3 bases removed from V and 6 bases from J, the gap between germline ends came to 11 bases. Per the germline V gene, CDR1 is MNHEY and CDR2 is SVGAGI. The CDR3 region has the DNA TGTGCCAGCAGTTATAGGCCCGGGGCTGAAGCTTTCTTT. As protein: CASSYRPGAEAFF.

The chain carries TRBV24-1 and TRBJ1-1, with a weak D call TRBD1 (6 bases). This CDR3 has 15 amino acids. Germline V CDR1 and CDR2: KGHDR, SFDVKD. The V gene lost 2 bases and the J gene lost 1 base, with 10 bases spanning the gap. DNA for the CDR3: TGTGCCACCAGTGATTCGTCGACAGGGAACACTGAAGCTTTCTTT. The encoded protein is CATSDSSTGNTEAFF.

DNA of the CDR3: TGCAGCGTGGAGCTAGGAGGGGCCGGTATCAATGAGCAGTTCTTC. Amino acids: CSVELGGAGINEQFF. The V call is TRBV29-1, the J call TRBJ2-1; D perhaps matches TRBD2 (6 bases). Germline CDR1 SQVTM, CDR2 ANQGSEA. The V gene lost 6 bases and the J gene lost 6 bases, with 21 bases spanning the gap. This CDR3 comprises 15 residues.

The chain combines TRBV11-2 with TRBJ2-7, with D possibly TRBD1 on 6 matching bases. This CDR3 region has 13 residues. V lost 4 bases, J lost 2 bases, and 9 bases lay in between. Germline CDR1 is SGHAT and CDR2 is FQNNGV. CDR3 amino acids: CASSSDSTYEQYF. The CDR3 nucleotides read TGTGCCAGCAGCTCGGACAGCACCTACGAGCAGTACTTC.

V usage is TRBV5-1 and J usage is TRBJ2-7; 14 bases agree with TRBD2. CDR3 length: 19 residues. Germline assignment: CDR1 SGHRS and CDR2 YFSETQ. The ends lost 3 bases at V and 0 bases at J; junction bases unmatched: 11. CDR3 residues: CASSSLTGTSGRHSYEQYF. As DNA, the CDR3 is TGCGCCAGCAGCTCACTTACGGGGACTAGCGGGAGACACTCCTACGAGCAGTACTTC.

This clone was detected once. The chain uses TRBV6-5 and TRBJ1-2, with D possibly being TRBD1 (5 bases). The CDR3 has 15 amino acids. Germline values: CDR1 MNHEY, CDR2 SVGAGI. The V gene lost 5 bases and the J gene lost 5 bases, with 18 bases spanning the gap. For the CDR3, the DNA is TGTGCCAGCAGTACCGTCGGGGGAAAAACTTATGGCTACACCTTC. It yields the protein CASSTVGGKTYGYTF.

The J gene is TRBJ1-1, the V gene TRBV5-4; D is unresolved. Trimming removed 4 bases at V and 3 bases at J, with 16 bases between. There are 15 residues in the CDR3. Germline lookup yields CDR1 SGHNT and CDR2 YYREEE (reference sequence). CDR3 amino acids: CASSLGSSSDTEAFF. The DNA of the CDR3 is TGTGCCAGCAGCCTAGGGAGTTCTTCCGACACTGAAGCTTTCTTT.

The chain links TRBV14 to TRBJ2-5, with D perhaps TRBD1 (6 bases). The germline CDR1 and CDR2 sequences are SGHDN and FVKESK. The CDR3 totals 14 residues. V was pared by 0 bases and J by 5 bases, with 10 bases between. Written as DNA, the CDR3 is TGTGCCAGCAGCCAAGAAATAGGGGGTGAGACCCAGTACTTC. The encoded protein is CASSQEIGGETQYF.

CDR3 sequence reads: CASSEGQGGEQFF. CDR3 sequence (DNA): TGTGCCAGCAGTGAAGGACAGGGCGGTGAGCAGTTCTTC. This chain connects TRBV2 to TRBJ2-1; 7 bases align to TRBD1. The CDR3 is made up of 13 amino acids. The J segment lost 9 bases and the V segment lost 1 base, leaving 3 bases of the junction unmatched. The germline V gene has CDR1 SNHLY and CDR2 FYNNEI.

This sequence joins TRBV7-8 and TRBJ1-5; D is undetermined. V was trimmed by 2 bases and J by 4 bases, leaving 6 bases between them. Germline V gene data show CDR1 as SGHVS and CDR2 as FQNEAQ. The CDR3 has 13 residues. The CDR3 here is CASSLRGNQPQHF. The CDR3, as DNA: TGTGCCAGCAGCTTAAGAGGTAATCAGCCCCAGCATTTT.

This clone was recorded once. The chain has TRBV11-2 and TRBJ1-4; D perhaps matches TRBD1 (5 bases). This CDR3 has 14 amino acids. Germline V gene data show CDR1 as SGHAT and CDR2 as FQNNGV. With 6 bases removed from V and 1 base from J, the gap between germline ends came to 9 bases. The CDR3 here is CASSQQGTNEKLFF. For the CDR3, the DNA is TGTGCCAGCAGTCAGCAGGGAACTAATGAAAAACTGTTTTTT.

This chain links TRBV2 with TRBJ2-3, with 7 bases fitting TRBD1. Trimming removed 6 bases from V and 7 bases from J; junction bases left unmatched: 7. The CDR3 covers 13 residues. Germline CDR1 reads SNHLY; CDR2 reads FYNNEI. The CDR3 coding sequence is TGTGCCAGCAGCCCAGACAGGGCCTATACGCAGTATTTT. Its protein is CASSPDRAYTQYF.